These T cell receptor beta chains were read from a single sample in a study of blood T cell repertoires in COVID-19. The repertoire was sequenced with immunoSEQ multiplex PCR; TCRdb's copy has only in-frame clones and lacks some. The sample holds roughly 62,000 clones; around 85% are singletons and the top ten take around 20%. Source material: peripheral blood. The receptors shown here come from a woman older than 75 with active or convalescent COVID-19. Both conserved end residues are part of each CDR3. Each record gives: D gene, J gene, V gene, CDR3 protein. D genes are given only for firm matches.

NA	TRBJ2-7	TRBV2	CASSRQYSYEQYF
NA	TRBJ2-3	TRBV5-8	CASSLRTSTDTQYF
NA	TRBJ2-4	TRBV4-1	CASSQLNLAKNIQYF
NA	TRBJ2-5	TRBV6-5	CASSDQETQYF
TRBD1	TRBJ1-6	TRBV7-8	CASSPLGTGGNSPLHF
TRBD2	TRBJ2-3	TRBV7-3	CASSATAGGIDTQYF
TRBD1	TRBJ1-6	TRBV6-4	CASSPTGGDSPLHF
TRBD1	TRBJ1-2	TRBV6-5	CASRPGQGQFYGYTF
NA	TRBJ1-1	TRBV5-1	CASSPDTNTEAFF
NA	TRBJ1-4	TRBV5-5	CASSLAGQEKLFF
NA	TRBJ2-7	TRBV2	CASSQGYGDEQYF
TRBD1	TRBJ2-1	TRBV5-1	CASGDRDYNEQFF
TRBD1	TRBJ1-2	TRBV7-3	CASSPDTGQGYGYTF
NA	TRBJ1-1	TRBV11-3	CASSAAGFGYTEAFF
NA	TRBJ2-1	TRBV19	CATRTGYNEQFF
NA	TRBJ2-1	TRBV5-1	CASSARTTNSYNEQFF
NA	TRBJ2-2	TRBV7-3	CASSLNSAANTGELFF
NA	TRBJ1-1	TRBV19	CASSMSRAEEAFF
NA	TRBJ2-7	TRBV10-3	CAISESTVAYEQYF
NA	TRBJ2-2	TRBV15	CATSREMWTAETGELFF
NA	TRBJ2-5	TRBV6-5	CASNADRLQGAQYF
NA	TRBJ1-6	TRBV14	CASSQDRQPNSPLHF
TRBD2	TRBJ2-4	TRBV7-2	CASSFGASGNIQYF
NA	TRBJ2-3	TRBV6-4	CASSDSRVSDTQYF
NA	TRBJ1-3	TRBV19	CASSTSDSGNTIYF
NA	TRBJ2-2	TRBV5-1	CASSLARTGELFF
TRBD2	TRBJ2-3	TRBV5-3	CARSPGLVGDTQYF
TRBD2	TRBJ2-3	TRBV7-9	CASSRRTSGLSDTQYF
NA	TRBJ1-6	TRBV5-1	CASSPRSGQGGGSPLHF
TRBD1	TRBJ1-1	TRBV27	CASSLLGTGGMNTEAFF
NA	TRBJ1-5	TRBV30	CAWSKSLDSGGNQPQHF
NA	TRBJ2-4	TRBV19	CASSTRQGTILAPKNIQYF
TRBD2	TRBJ2-3	TRBV6-5	CASRSLAGGTDTQYF
TRBD1	TRBJ1-4	TRBV6-6	CASSYSSGTGVEKLFF
NA	TRBJ1-1	TRBV5-5	CASSLSRRVGRGTEAFF
TRBD1	TRBJ1-2	TRBV11-2	CASSFIGGAGYTF
NA	TRBJ1-3	TRBV5-5	CASSPRQESSGNTIYF
NA	TRBJ1-1	TRBV19	CASSISGVNTEAFF
TRBD2	TRBJ2-1	TRBV15	CATSRDRRVGGEQFF
NA	TRBJ1-5	TRBV15	CATSPGGDNQPQHF
NA	TRBJ1-2	TRBV19	CASSRDYDYGYTF
TRBD1	TRBJ2-7	TRBV27	CASSLSIGDSQYYF
NA	TRBJ1-2	TRBV3-1/TRBV3-2	CASSPRGTLPGYTF
TRBD2	TRBJ2-5	TRBV2	CASSEEGSGGALETQYF
NA	TRBJ1-5	TRBV6-5	CASSRYDEDQPQHF
TRBD2	TRBJ2-1	TRBV2	CASSLTRLAPYNEQFF
NA	TRBJ2-3	TRBV9	CASSVAGHLTDTQYF